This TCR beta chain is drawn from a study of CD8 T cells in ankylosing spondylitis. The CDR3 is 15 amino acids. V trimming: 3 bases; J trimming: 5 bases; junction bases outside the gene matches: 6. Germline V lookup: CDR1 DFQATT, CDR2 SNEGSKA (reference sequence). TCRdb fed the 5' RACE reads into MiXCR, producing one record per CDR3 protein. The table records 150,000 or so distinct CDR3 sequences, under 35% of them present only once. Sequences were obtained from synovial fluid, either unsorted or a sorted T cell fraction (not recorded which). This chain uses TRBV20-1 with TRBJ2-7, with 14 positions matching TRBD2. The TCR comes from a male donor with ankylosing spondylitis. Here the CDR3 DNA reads TGCAGTGCTAGGGTGACTAGCGGGGGGGCCCACGAGCAGTACTTC. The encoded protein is CSARVTSGGAHEQYF.